The next 10 T cell receptor beta chains were all read from a single sample in a study of cytomegalovirus exposure and HLA in healthy donors (dated by TCRdb to 2016 to 2017). Library generation was performed with the immunoSEQ multiplex PCR assay. For the multiplex PCR, a mixture combining 60 forward primers for TCR Vbeta segments and 13 reverse primers for TCR Jbeta segments was used. The table comes from immuneACCESS by way of TCRdb, which keeps in-frame sequences with V and J called. Part of the clones is missing from these tables; in studies checked, under half for an unresolved V gene and the rest for unknown reasons. The table for this sample records approximately 79,000 clones. The ten largest account for roughly 5% of the sample. Source material: PBMCs. Every receptor here comes from a man aged 35 to 55 in good health and CMV-seronegative.

V and J are TRBV9 and TRBJ2-1, with D possibly matching TRBD1 (6 bases). Germline loops: CDR1 SGDLS, CDR2 YYNGEE. The CDR3 contains 15 residues. V dropped 3 bases and J dropped 2 bases, with 12 bases sitting between them. The DNA of the CDR3 is TGTGCCAGCAGCGCGGGCAGGGGAACCTACAATGAGCAGTTCTTC. Amino acids: CASSAGRGTYNEQFF.

The genes are TRBV29-1 and TRBJ2-3; D not certain. The CDR3 consists of 12 residues. Trimming pared 6 bases from V and 4 bases from J, leaving 11 bases between. Per the germline V gene, CDR1 is SQVTM and CDR2 is ANQGSEA. The CDR3 DNA reads TGCAGCGTGGTCAGGTGGCCAGATACGCAGTATTTT. As protein: CSVVRWPDTQYF.

This chain connects TRBV14 to TRBJ1-4; D is undetermined. Germline CDR1 SGHDN, CDR2 FVKESK. The CDR3 is 13 residues long. V was cut by 1 base and J by 8 bases, with 8 bases left in between. The CDR3 here is CASSQAREEKLFF. DNA of the CDR3: TGTGCCAGCAGCCAAGCTCGGGAGGAAAAACTGTTTTTT.

The rearrangement uses TRBV9 and TRBJ2-5; no reliable D call. The germline gives CDR1 SGDLS, CDR2 YYNGEE. CDR3 length: 13 residues. Between the trimmed V and J ends, which lost 1 base and 5 bases, there was a span of 9 bases. For the CDR3, the DNA is TGTGCCAGCAGCGTACGTCTGTCGGAGACCCAGTACTTC. It specifies CASSVRLSETQYF.

The chain recombines TRBV5-4 with TRBJ2-5; TRBD2 matches at 7 bases. Germline lookup yields CDR1 SGHNT and CDR2 YYREEE (reference sequence). This CDR3 has 13 residues. The V segment lost 4 bases and the J segment 5 bases; nucleotides outside the gene matches: 5. The DNA for the CDR3 is TGTGCCAGCAGCCGGGAGGACTGGGAGACCCAGTACTTC. Protein product: CASSREDWETQYF.

The chain is built from TRBV18 and TRBJ2-7; D remains ambiguous. The CDR3 covers 14 residues. With 1 base removed from V and 3 bases from J, the gap between germline ends came to 10 bases. The germline gives CDR1 KGHSH, CDR2 LQKENI. CDR3 nucleotide sequence: TGTGCCAGCTCACCACAACACACAAACTACGAGCAGTACTTC. It yields the protein CASSPQHTNYEQYF.

The chain employs TRBV27 and TRBJ1-2; 9 nucleotides line up with TRBD1. CDR3 length: 14 residues. Germline-derived CDR1 and CDR2 are MNHEY and SMNVEV (reference sequence). After removal of 6 bases from V and 4 bases from J, the junction contained 6 bases not matched to a gene. CDR3 in amino acids: CASRPGQGGYGYTF. The CDR3 DNA sequence: TGTGCCAGCAGACCGGGACAGGGAGGCTATGGCTACACCTTC.

J is TRBJ2-1 and V is TRBV19; TRBD2 matches at 7 bases. Germline V gene data show CDR1 as LNHDA and CDR2 as SQIVND (reference sequence). Trimming at V came to 5 bases and at J to 8 bases, leaving 9 bases not matched to a gene. This CDR3 is built from 14 residues. The CDR3 loop reads CASSQGLGDHEQFF. DNA of the CDR3: TGTGCCAGTAGTCAAGGACTAGGTGACCATGAGCAGTTCTTC. Filled out from reference TRBV19 and TRBJ2-1, the complete variable domain reads DGGITQSPKYLFRKEGQNVTLSCEQNLNHDAMYWYRQDPGQGLRLIYYSQIVNDFQKGDIAEGYSVSREKKESFPLTVTSAQKNPTAFYLCASSQGLGDHEQFFGPGTRLTVL.

This sequence joins TRBV5-1 and TRBJ2-2; TRBD2 matches 8 bases. Germline V gives CDR1 SGHRS, CDR2 YFSETQ. The J segment lost 4 bases and the V segment lost 2 bases, leaving 7 bases of the junction unmatched. The CDR3 length is 16 residues. CDR3 in amino acids: CASSLQAGVGTGELFF. The DNA for the CDR3 is TGCGCCAGCAGCTTACAAGCGGGAGTCGGCACCGGGGAGCTGTTTTTT.

This chain connects TRBV19 to TRBJ2-4, with D unclear. The CDR3 sequence is 15 residues long. V lost 4 bases to trimming and J lost 1 base, with 11 bases between them. From germline, CDR1 is LNHDA and CDR2 SQIVND (reference sequence). In DNA form, the CDR3 reads TGTGCCAGTAGTAACCCCGCCAGGGCCAAAAACATTCAGTACTTC. This gives the protein CASSNPARAKNIQYF.